The 21 T cell receptor beta chains below all came from one sample that was sequenced in a study of shared clonotypes between healthy human individuals (dated by TCRdb to the early 2020s). Libraries were constructed by the immunoSEQ multiplex PCR assay. TCRdb re-hosts the immuneACCESS table, in-frame sequences only. Its copies lack some clones; in the studies checked, an unresolved V gene accounts for under half of them, and the cause for the rest is not known. The sample contains more than 2 million clones, 85% to 95% of them found a single time. Of the sample, 0.1% to 0.15% is held by the ten largest clones. The sample comprised naive CD4+ T cells sorted from blood. This specimen's cell subset or site label, interpreted: CD45RA+ positively selected. The origin of the receptors is a young man in good health.

This clone was seen only a few times. The chain couples TRBV6-5 to TRBJ1-5; 7 nucleotides match TRBD1. Trimming removed 5 bases from V and 7 bases from J; junction bases left unmatched: 5. Germline CDR1 reads MNHEY; CDR2 reads SVGAGI. CDR3 length: 13 residues. The CDR3: CASSRTGAQPQHF. In DNA, the CDR3 is TGTGCCAGCAGTCGTACAGGGGCCCAGCCCCAGCATTTT.

In regard to this clone: Just one base apart from a much larger clone, this may be a read error. This sequence joins TRBV5-6 and TRBJ1-2; 9 nucleotides agree with TRBD1. CDR1 and CDR2 from the germline V gene are SGHDT and YYEEEE. The CDR3 spans 15 residues. V lost 4 bases, J lost 3 bases, and 7 bases stayed unmatched. Written as DNA, the CDR3 is TGTGCCAGCAGCCGTTACAGGGGGCAGGACTATGGCTACACCTTC. Its translation is CASSRYRGQDYGYTF.

The V gene is TRBV5-6, the J gene TRBJ2-3; a possible D gene is TRBD1 (5 bases). Germline-derived CDR1 and CDR2 are SGHDT and YYEEEE. Trimming left V 4 bases short and J 1 base short, with 16 bases between. CDR3 length: 16 residues. CDR3 in DNA: TGTGCCAGCAGCCCGGATACAGGTCTGGGCACAGATACGCAGTATTTT. It is translated as CASSPDTGLGTDTQYF.

This rearrangement joins TRBV5-1 to TRBJ1-2; 8 positions match TRBD1. The CDR3 extends over 14 amino acids. Per germline, CDR1 SGHRS and CDR2 YFSETQ. The junction had 2 bases not matched to a gene; V was cut back by 0 bases and J by 4 bases. CDR3 in DNA: TGCGCCAGCAGCTTGGTTACAGGGGGCTATGGCTACACCTTC. This translates into CASSLVTGGYGYTF. The full variable domain, completed using reference TRBV5-1 and TRBJ1-2, is KAGVTQTPRYLIKTRGQQVTLSCSPISGHRSVSWYQQTPGQGLQFLFEYFSETQRNKGNFPGRFSGRQFSNSRSEMNVSTLELGDSALYLCASSLVTGGYGYTFGSGTRLTVV.

This chain uses TRBV11-2 with TRBJ2-7; 9 bases are a match to TRBD1. Trimming at V came to 5 bases and at J to 0 bases, leaving 11 bases not matched to a gene. Germline assignment: CDR1 SGHAT and CDR2 FQNNGV. The CDR3 contains 17 residues. The CDR3 protein is CASSPRDRAPRSYEQYF. The DNA of the CDR3 is TGTGCCAGCAGCCCCCGGGACAGGGCCCCCCGCTCCTACGAGCAGTACTTC.

The CDR3 here is CASSSRQLAWRTGELFF. The CDR3 DNA reads TGTGCCAGCAGCTCCCGGCAGCTGGCCTGGCGCACCGGGGAGCTGTTTTTT. The chain uses TRBV7-8 and TRBJ2-2, with no clear D. CDR3 length: 17 residues. Trimming took 4 bases from V and 4 from J, leaving 19 bases between them. Looked up from germline, CDR1 is SGHVS and CDR2 is FQNEAQ.

The chain recombines TRBV19 with TRBJ1-3; D is undetermined. The CDR3 extends over 15 amino acids. From germline, CDR1 is LNHDA and CDR2 SQIVND (reference sequence). The germline V and J ends were trimmed by 3 bases and 0 bases, with 9 bases remaining between them. CDR3 protein: CASSMRVSSGNTIYF. The CDR3 coding sequence is TGTGCCAGTAGTATGAGGGTCAGCTCTGGAAACACCATATATTTT.

The rearrangement uses TRBV15 and TRBJ2-1; D remains ambiguous. The CDR3 totals 16 residues. Trimming took 5 bases from V and 9 from J, leaving 23 bases between them. Germline V gene data show CDR1 as LNHNV and CDR2 as YYDKDF (reference sequence). Here the CDR3 reads CATSPWEDPVEGEQFF. The CDR3 region has the DNA TGTGCCACCAGCCCTTGGGAAGATCCCGTTGAAGGTGAGCAGTTCTTC.

The CDR3 sequence is CASSDLDRGRNQPQHF. CDR3 nucleotides: TGCGCCAGCAGTGACCTAGACAGGGGTCGGAATCAGCCCCAGCATTTT. The V and J genes are TRBV10-2 and TRBJ1-5; 8 bases align to TRBD1. The V and J ends lost 3 bases and 4 bases, in that order; junction bases with no gene match: 8. CDR1 is WSHSY, CDR2 SAAADI, per germline. The CDR3 totals 16 residues.

V gene TRBV6-5 combines with J gene TRBJ1-1; D might be TRBD1 (5 bases). Trimming removed 0 bases at V and 0 bases at J, with 8 bases between. The CDR3 is 15 residues long. Per the germline V gene, CDR1 is MNHEY and CDR2 is SVGAGI. CDR3 in amino acids: CASSYSSGLNTEAFF. The CDR3 DNA is TGTGCCAGCAGTTACTCGTCAGGGCTGAACACTGAAGCTTTCTTT.

This chain connects TRBV11-2 to TRBJ2-7; no reliable D call. The CDR3 spans 12 residues. V was trimmed by 1 base and J by 3 bases, leaving 4 bases between them. Germline V gene lookup returns CDR1 SGHAT and CDR2 FQNNGV. The CDR3 DNA sequence: TGTGCCAGCAGCTTAGCAATCTACGAGCAGTACTTC. Amino acids: CASSLAIYEQYF.

Details on this clone: At the DNA level, this CDR3 is encoded by other sequences in the same sample as well. This rearrangement joins TRBV6-1 to TRBJ2-2; TRBD1 agrees at 7 bases. V lost 6 bases to trimming and J lost 1 base; unmatched junction nucleotides: 2. The germline V gene encodes CDR1 MNHNS and CDR2 SASEGT. This CDR3 comprises 14 residues. CDR3 amino acids: CASSRQGNTGELFF. The CDR3 DNA reads as TGTGCCAGCAGCCGACAGGGGAACACCGGGGAGCTGTTTTTT.

The chain carries TRBV9 and TRBJ2-7; D might be TRBD2 (7 bases). Per germline, CDR1 SGDLS and CDR2 YYNGEE. The CDR3 is 16 amino acids. With 4 bases removed from V and 0 bases from J, the gap between germline ends came to 17 bases. The CDR3 reads CASSPGGRGTSYEQYF. CDR3 coding DNA: TGTGCCAGCAGCCCCGGGGGGCGGGGTACCTCCTACGAGCAGTACTTC.

This sequence joins TRBV5-1 and TRBJ2-1; 8 bases fit TRBD2. Germline values: CDR1 SGHRS, CDR2 YFSETQ. J gave up 4 bases and V 4 bases, and 7 bases lay outside the gene matches. The CDR3 length is 15 residues. CDR3: CASSGAGGRYNEQFF. In DNA form, the CDR3 reads TGCGCCAGCAGCGGCGCTGGCGGGAGGTACAATGAGCAGTTCTTC.

The table lists this clone with a count of one. The rearrangement links TRBV15 to TRBJ2-3; the D is unclear. V was shortened by 1 base and J by 0 bases, with 5 bases between the two germline ends. The V gene's germline CDR1 is LNHNV and CDR2 YYDKDF (reference sequence). This CDR3 has 14 residues. The CDR3 nucleotides are TGTGCCACCAGCAGAGTTTCTAGCACAGATACGCAGTATTTT. This translates into CATSRVSSTDTQYF.

J is TRBJ1-4 and V is TRBV5-1; 9 bases align to TRBD1. The CDR3 length is 16 residues. Germline V lookup: CDR1 SGHRS, CDR2 YFSETQ. J was trimmed by 2 bases and V by 3 bases; bases with no gene match: 5. The CDR3 DNA reads TGCGCCAGCAGCTGGGGGACAGGGACGACTAATGAAAAACTGTTTTTT. It translates to CASSWGTGTTNEKLFF.

The chain uses TRBV6-1 and TRBJ1-1; D possibly corresponds to TRBD1 (6 bases). From germline, CDR1 is MNHNS and CDR2 SASEGT. V dropped 4 bases and J dropped 3 bases, with 18 bases sitting between them. This CDR3 contains 16 residues. Here the CDR3 reads CASSGSVWGADTEAFF. The CDR3 DNA is TGTGCCAGCAGTGGGTCGGTTTGGGGGGCGGACACTGAAGCTTTCTTT.

The chain has TRBV6-5 and TRBJ1-1; 8 bases are a match to TRBD1. The germline CDR1 and CDR2 sequences are MNHEY and SVGAGI. The junction had 4 bases not matched to a gene; V was cut back by 0 bases and J by 7 bases. CDR3 length: 14 residues. The CDR3 here is CASSYSGTGDEAFF. CDR3 DNA sequence: TGTGCCAGCAGTTACTCAGGGACAGGAGATGAAGCTTTCTTT.

Regarding this clone: At the DNA level, this CDR3 is encoded by other sequences in the same sample as well. The chain carries TRBV2 and TRBJ1-1; the match to TRBD1 covers 8 bases. CDR3 size: 13 residues. V trimming: 3 bases; J trimming: 3 bases; junction bases outside the gene matches: 0. Per germline, CDR1 SNHLY and CDR2 FYNNEI. The CDR3 is CASSDRGHTEAFF. The CDR3 region has the DNA TGTGCCAGCAGTGACAGGGGGCACACTGAAGCTTTCTTT. Supplemented by reference TRBV2 and TRBJ1-1, the full variable domain reads EPEVTQTPSHQVTQMGQEVILRCVPISNHLYFYWYRQILGQKVEFLVSFYNNEISEKSEIFDDQFSVERPDGSNFTLKIRSTKLEDSAMYFCASSDRGHTEAFFGQGTRLTVV.

This sequence joins TRBV5-6 and TRBJ1-5, with no clear D. V was shortened by 1 base and J by 1 base, with 9 bases between the two germline ends. The CDR3 is 15 residues long. Per the germline V gene, CDR1 is SGHDT and CDR2 is YYEEEE. In DNA form, the CDR3 reads TGTGCCAGCAGCTTGAATGGGGTGAGCAATCAGCCCCAGCATTTT. This gives the protein CASSLNGVSNQPQHF.

The V gene is TRBV18, the J gene TRBJ1-1; 8 bases are shared with TRBD1. CDR3 length: 16 residues. V trimming: 2 bases; J trimming: 0 bases; junction bases outside the gene matches: 5. The germline V gene encodes CDR1 KGHSH and CDR2 LQKENI. The CDR3 region is CASSPNRGIMNTEAFF. DNA of the CDR3: TGTGCCAGCTCACCAAACAGGGGGATAATGAACACTGAAGCTTTCTTT.